The rows below give T cell receptor beta chains drawn from one sample of a study of regulatory T cells in long-lasting Graves disease. TCRdb independently ran MiXCR on the multiplex PCR reads; one entry per CDR3 protein. This table has roughly 500,000 distinct CDR3 sequences, 13% appearing once. These records were also assigned to another study, of T cells in Graves' hyperthyroidism and ophthalmopathy.

The source was peripheral blood mononuclear cells (PBMCs), collected at new diagnosis, from a patient treated with antithyroid drugs. The source of these receptors is a man aged 30 to 39 with Graves disease. The CDR3 runs from the conserved cysteine through the conserved F or W. Fields, in order: J gene, clone size, V gene, D gene, CDR3 DNA, CDR3 protein. A D gene is named only where the DNA matches it firmly. A clone size is listed for some rows: how often the clone was seen (once, few, many), or a class if it is expanded.

j_gene: TRBJ1-1; abundance: many; v_gene: TRBV25-1; d_gene: TRBD1; CDR3nt: TGTGCCAGCAGTGAGCTGACAGGGATGAACACTGAAGCTTTCTTT; CDR3aa: CASSELTGMNTEAFF
j_gene: TRBJ2-5; abundance: few; v_gene: TRBV20-1; d_gene: TRBD1; CDR3nt: TGCAGTGCCAAGACAGGGCAAGTGGAAGAGACCCAGTACTTC; CDR3aa: CSAKTGQVEETQYF
j_gene: TRBJ2-2; abundance: few; v_gene: TRBV11-3; d_gene: TRBD1; CDR3nt: TGTGCCAGCAGCTCTCGGGACAGGGCCGGGCGGGAGCTGTTTTTT; CDR3aa: CASSSRDRAGRELFF
j_gene: TRBJ1-1; abundance: many; v_gene: TRBV11-2; d_gene: NA; CDR3nt: TGTGCCAGCAGCTTAGGTGGCAGTTTGAACACTGAAGCTTTCTTT; CDR3aa: CASSLGGSLNTEAFF
j_gene: TRBJ2-1; abundance: many; v_gene: TRBV15; d_gene: TRBD2; CDR3nt: TGTGCCACCAGCAGAGGCGGGAGCCGCGATGAGCAGTTCTTC; CDR3aa: CATSRGGSRDEQFF
j_gene: TRBJ2-3; abundance: NA; v_gene: TRBV19; d_gene: TRBD2; CDR3nt: TGTGCCAGTAGTATGACCCAGTTAGCGGGAGTCGCAGATACGCAGTATTTT; CDR3aa: CASSMTQLAGVADTQYF
j_gene: TRBJ1-6; abundance: many; v_gene: TRBV4-1; d_gene: NA; CDR3nt: TGCGCCAGCAGCCATGGTGACAGACGGAATTCACCCCTCCACTTT; CDR3aa: CASSHGDRRNSPLHF
j_gene: TRBJ1-3; abundance: NA; v_gene: TRBV15; d_gene: NA; CDR3nt: TGTGCCACCAGCAGACCCCCTTACGGGAGCCCCATATATTTT; CDR3aa: CATSRPPYGSPIYF
j_gene: TRBJ2-7; abundance: many; v_gene: TRBV7-2; d_gene: TRBD1; CDR3nt: TGTGCCAGCAGCTACTTCCCCGGACAGGGCTACGAGCAGTACTTC; CDR3aa: CASSYFPGQGYEQYF
j_gene: TRBJ2-3; abundance: many; v_gene: TRBV29-1; d_gene: TRBD2; CDR3nt: TGCAGCGTTGACTCGCGGGAGGGCTCCTATACGCAGTATTTT; CDR3aa: CSVDSREGSYTQYF
j_gene: TRBJ2-7; abundance: many; v_gene: TRBV20-1; d_gene: NA; CDR3nt: TGCAGTGCTAGATCGACAGGAACCCACGAGCAGTACTTC; CDR3aa: CSARSTGTHEQYF
j_gene: TRBJ2-5; abundance: NA; v_gene: TRBV7-9; d_gene: NA; CDR3nt: TGTGCCAGCAGCTCACTACTCCCCAGGGGAGGAGAGACCCAGTACTTC; CDR3aa: CASSSLLPRGGETQYF
j_gene: TRBJ2-5; abundance: many; v_gene: TRBV6-1; d_gene: NA; CDR3nt: TGTGCCAGCAGTGAATGGGAAACCCCGCAGGAGACCCAGTACTTC; CDR3aa: CASSEWETPQETQYF
j_gene: TRBJ2-5; abundance: many; v_gene: TRBV2; d_gene: NA; CDR3nt: TGTGCCAGCAGTGGGGTTTACAAAGAGACCCAGTACTTC; CDR3aa: CASSGVYKETQYF
j_gene: TRBJ2-7; abundance: NA; v_gene: TRBV12-3/TRBV12-4; d_gene: TRBD2; CDR3nt: TGTGCCAGCAGTCTAGCGGGAGGGCTCGAGCAGTACTTC; CDR3aa: CASSLAGGLEQYF
j_gene: TRBJ1-4; abundance: NA; v_gene: TRBV11-2; d_gene: NA; CDR3nt: TGTGCCAGCAGCTTAGGGTTGCCTAATGAAAAACTGTTTTTT; CDR3aa: CASSLGLPNEKLFF